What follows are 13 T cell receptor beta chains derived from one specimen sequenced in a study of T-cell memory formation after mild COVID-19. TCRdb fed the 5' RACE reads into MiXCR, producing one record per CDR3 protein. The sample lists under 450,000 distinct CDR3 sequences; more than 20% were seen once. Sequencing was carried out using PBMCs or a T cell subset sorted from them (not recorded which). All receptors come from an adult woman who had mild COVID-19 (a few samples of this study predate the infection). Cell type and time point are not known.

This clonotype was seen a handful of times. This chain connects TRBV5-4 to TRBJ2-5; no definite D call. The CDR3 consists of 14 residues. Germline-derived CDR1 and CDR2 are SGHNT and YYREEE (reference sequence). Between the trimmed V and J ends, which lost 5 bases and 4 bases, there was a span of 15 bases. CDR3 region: CASRPESRGETQYF. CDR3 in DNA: TGTGCCAGCAGACCCGAGAGTCGTGGAGAGACCCAGTACTTC.

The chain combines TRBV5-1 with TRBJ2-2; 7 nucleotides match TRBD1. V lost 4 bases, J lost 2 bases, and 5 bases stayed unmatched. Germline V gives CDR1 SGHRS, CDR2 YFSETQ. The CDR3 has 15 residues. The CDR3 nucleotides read TGCGCCAGCAGCCCGGGACAGAGAAACACCGGGGAGCTGTTTTTT. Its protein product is CASSPGQRNTGELFF.

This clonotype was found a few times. The CDR3 bases are TGCGCCAGCAGCTTGGGTAAACAGGTAGCTGAAGCTTTCTTT. Translating it yields CASSLGKQVAEAFF. V is TRBV5-1 and J is TRBJ1-1, with D perhaps TRBD1 (5 bases). Germline CDR1 and CDR2: SGHRS and YFSETQ. The CDR3 length is 14 residues. Trimming pared 0 bases from V and 6 bases from J, leaving 12 bases between.

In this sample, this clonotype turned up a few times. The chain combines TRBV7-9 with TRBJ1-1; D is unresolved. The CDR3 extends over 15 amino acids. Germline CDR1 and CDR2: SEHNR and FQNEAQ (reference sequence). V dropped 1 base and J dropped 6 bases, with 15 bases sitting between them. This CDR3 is CASSLGSTPNAEAFF. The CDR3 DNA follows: TGTGCCAGCAGCTTAGGGAGCACCCCTAATGCTGAAGCTTTCTTT.

The CDR3 here is CASSVDDAGADRVTQYF. The DNA for the CDR3 is TGTGCCAGCAGCGTTGATGATGCGGGAGCGGATCGGGTGACCCAGTACTTC. The chain employs TRBV9 and TRBJ2-5; TRBD2 agrees at 7 bases. The germline V gene has CDR1 SGDLS and CDR2 YYNGEE. The CDR3 sequence is 17 residues long. The junction had 17 bases not matched to a gene; V was cut back by 2 bases and J by 7 bases.

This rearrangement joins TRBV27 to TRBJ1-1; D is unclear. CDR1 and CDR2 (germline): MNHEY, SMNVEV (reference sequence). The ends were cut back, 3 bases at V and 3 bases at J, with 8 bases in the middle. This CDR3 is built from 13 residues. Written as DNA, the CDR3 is TGTGCCAGCAGTTTTGAGGCGGACACTGAAGCTTTCTTT. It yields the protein CASSFEADTEAFF.

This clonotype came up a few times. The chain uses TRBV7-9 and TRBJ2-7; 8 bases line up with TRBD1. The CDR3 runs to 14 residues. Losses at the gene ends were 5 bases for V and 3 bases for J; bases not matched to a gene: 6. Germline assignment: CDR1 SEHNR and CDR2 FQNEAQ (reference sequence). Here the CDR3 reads CASSQDRDLYEQYF. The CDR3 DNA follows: TGTGCCAGCAGCCAGGACAGGGACCTCTACGAGCAGTACTTC.

CDR3 in DNA: TGTGCCAGCTCACCGGAGTATCAGAGGGGGGGAACGCAGTATTTT. The encoded protein is CASSPEYQRGGTQYF. This chain connects TRBV18 to TRBJ2-3, with TRBD2 as a possible D gene (7 bases). V lost 3 bases to trimming and J lost 9 bases, with 19 bases between them. This CDR3 comprises 15 residues. Germline V CDR1 and CDR2: KGHSH, LQKENI.

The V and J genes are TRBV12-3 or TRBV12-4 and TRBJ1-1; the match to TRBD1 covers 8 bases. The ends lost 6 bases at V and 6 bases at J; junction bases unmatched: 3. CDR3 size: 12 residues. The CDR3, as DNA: TGTGCCAGCAGACCGGACAGGGCTGAAGCTTTCTTT. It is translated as CASRPDRAEAFF.

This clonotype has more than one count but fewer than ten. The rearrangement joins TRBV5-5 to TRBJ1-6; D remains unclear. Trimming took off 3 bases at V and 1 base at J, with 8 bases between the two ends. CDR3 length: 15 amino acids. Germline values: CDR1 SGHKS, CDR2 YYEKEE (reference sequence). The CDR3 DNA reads TGTGCCAGCAGCTCTGACATTTCCTATAATTCACCCCTCCACTTT. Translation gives CASSSDISYNSPLHF.

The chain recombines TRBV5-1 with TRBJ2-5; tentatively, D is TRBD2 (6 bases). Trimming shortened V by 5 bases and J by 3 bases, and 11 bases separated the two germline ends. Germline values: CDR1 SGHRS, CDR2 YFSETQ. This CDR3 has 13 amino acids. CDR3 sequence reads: CASRWGGEETQYF. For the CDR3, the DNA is TGCGCCAGCAGATGGGGAGGTGAAGAGACCCAGTACTTC.

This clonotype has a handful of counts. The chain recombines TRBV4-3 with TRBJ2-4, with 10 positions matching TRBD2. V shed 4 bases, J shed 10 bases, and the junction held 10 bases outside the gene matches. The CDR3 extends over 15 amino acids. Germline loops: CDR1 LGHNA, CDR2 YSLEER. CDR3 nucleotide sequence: TGCGCCAGCAGCCCCTCTAGCGGGAGCCCTGGGATTCAGTACTTC. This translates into CASSPSSGSPGIQYF.

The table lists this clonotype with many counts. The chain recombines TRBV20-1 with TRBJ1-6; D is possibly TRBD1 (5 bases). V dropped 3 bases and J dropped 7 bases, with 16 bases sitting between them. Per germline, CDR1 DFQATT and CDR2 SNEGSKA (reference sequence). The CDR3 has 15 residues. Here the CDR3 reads CSARLFSGDNSPLHF. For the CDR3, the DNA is TGCAGTGCTAGGCTCTTCTCTGGGGACAATTCACCCCTCCACTTT.